These 17 T cell receptor beta chains share one sample of origin, sequenced in a study of cytomegalovirus exposure and HLA in healthy donors. This PCR relied on a set of 60 Vbeta primers and 13 Jbeta primers. Sequenced by immunoSEQ multiplex PCR; TCRdb stores in-frame clones only, minus some. This table holds about 190,000 clones, approximately 86% found once. Material for sequencing was PBMCs. The receptors stem from a woman aged 25 to 39 in good health and CMV-seronegative.

This chain connects TRBV6-1 to TRBJ2-2; possibly TRBD2 for D (5 bases). From germline, CDR1 is MNHNS and CDR2 SASEGT. Trimming took 2 bases from V and 5 from J, leaving 9 bases between them. This CDR3 spans 14 amino acids. CDR3 nucleotides: TGTGCCAGCAGTGAAACGTCGGGGACCGGGGAGCTGTTTTTT. Translating it yields CASSETSGTGELFF.

The chain is built from TRBV19 and TRBJ2-2, with 9 bases that match TRBD1. CDR1 is LNHDA and CDR2 is SQIVND in the germline V gene (reference sequence). Trimming at V came to 4 bases and at J to 6 bases, leaving 15 bases not matched to a gene. The CDR3 sequence is 18 residues long. CDR3 in DNA: TGTGCCAGTAGTAAGACAGGGACAGGGATAGATTGGGCCGGGGAGCTGTTTTTT. It translates to CASSKTGTGIDWAGELFF. The complete variable domain, with remaining parts taken from reference TRBV19 and TRBJ2-2, reads DGGITQSPKYLFRKEGQNVTLSCEQNLNHDAMYWYRQDPGQGLRLIYYSQIVNDFQKGDIAEGYSVSREKKESFPLTVTSAQKNPTAFYLCASSKTGTGIDWAGELFFGEGSRLTVL.

This chain uses TRBV7-2 with TRBJ2-3, with 9 bases aligning to TRBD2. Germline values: CDR1 SGHTA, CDR2 FQGNSA. The CDR3 contains 14 residues. V gave up 5 bases and J gave up 5 bases; unmatched junction bases: 5. CDR3 nucleotide sequence: TGTGCCAGCAGCGGCATAGCGGGAGTAGATACGCAGTATTTT. Protein sequence: CASSGIAGVDTQYF.

For this clone: Additional DNA sequences in this sample encode the identical CDR3. The rearrangement uses TRBV5-1 and TRBJ2-7, with TRBD1 identical over 7 bases. Trimming cost V 4 bases and J 2 bases; bases outside gene matches: 6. CDR1 is SGHRS, CDR2 YFSETQ, per germline. This CDR3 has 14 amino acids. CDR3 sequence: CASSPRQGAYEQYF. CDR3 nucleotides: TGCGCCAGCAGCCCCCGACAGGGAGCCTACGAGCAGTACTTC.

V gene TRBV7-8 combines with J gene TRBJ1-1, with D unclear. This CDR3 contains 12 residues. V was cut by 3 bases and J by 6 bases, with 8 bases left in between. CDR1 SGHVS and CDR2 FQNEAQ come from the germline V gene. The DNA for the CDR3 is TGTGCCAGCAGCTTCGGGTTCTCTGAAGCTTTCTTT. As protein: CASSFGFSEAFF. Based on the CDR3 plus reference TRBV7-8 and TRBJ1-1, the full variable domain is GAGVSQSPRYKVAKRGQDVALRCDPISGHVSLFWYQQALGQGPEFLTYFQNEAQLDKSGLPSDRFFAERPEGSVSTLKIQRTQQEDSAVYLCASSFGFSEAFFGQGTRLTVV.

The J gene is TRBJ2-7, the V gene TRBV18; a weak D match, TRBD1 (5 bases). Per germline, CDR1 KGHSH and CDR2 LQKENI. Between the trimmed V and J ends, which lost 1 base and 2 bases, there was a span of 15 bases. This CDR3 is built from 16 residues. In DNA, the CDR3 is TGTGCCAGCTCACCACGAACAGGACAAAATACCTACGAGCAGTACTTC. This gives the protein CASSPRTGQNTYEQYF.

The chain links TRBV7-2 to TRBJ2-7, with 14 positions matching TRBD2. This CDR3 is built from 15 residues. CDR1 and CDR2 from the germline V gene are SGHTA and FQGNSA. Losses at the gene ends were 4 bases for V and 2 bases for J; bases not matched to a gene: 1. CDR3 amino acids: CASSSTSGRAYEQYF. The CDR3 DNA reads TGTGCCAGCAGCTCGACTAGCGGGAGGGCCTACGAGCAGTACTTC.

The J gene is TRBJ2-1, the V gene TRBV29-1, with 7 bases identical to TRBD1. Germline-derived CDR1 and CDR2 are SQVTM and ANQGSEA. J lost 5 bases, V lost 2 bases, and 3 bases had no gene match. This CDR3 has 13 residues. The CDR3 sequence is CSVEPGQNNEQFF. CDR3 in DNA: TGCAGCGTTGAACCGGGACAGAACAATGAGCAGTTCTTC.

The rearrangement links TRBV6-1 to TRBJ2-2, with TRBD1 matching over 7 bases. The V gene's germline CDR1 is MNHNS and CDR2 SASEGT. This CDR3 region has 15 residues. Germline trimming cut 8 bases from V and 3 bases from J; bases unmatched to any gene: 9. The chain's CDR3 is CASLPGDSYTGELFF. DNA of the CDR3: TGTGCCAGCTTGCCTGGGGACAGCTACACCGGGGAGCTGTTTTTT.

This clone appeared once. Other DNA sequences in this specimen translate into the identical CDR3. The V call is TRBV28, the J call TRBJ2-7; 7 nucleotides align to TRBD1. The CDR3 totals 14 residues. Germline trimming cut 3 bases from V and 2 bases from J; bases unmatched to any gene: 4. In germline, CDR1 is MDHEN, CDR2 SYDVKM. The chain's CDR3 is CASSFSGGTYEQYF. DNA of the CDR3: TGTGCCAGCAGTTTTTCAGGGGGAACCTACGAGCAGTACTTC.

The chain uses TRBV27 and TRBJ1-4, with D possibly TRBD1 on 6 matching bases. The CDR3 is made up of 14 amino acids. In germline, CDR1 is MNHEY, CDR2 SMNVEV (reference sequence). V dropped 5 bases and J dropped 8 bases, with 15 bases sitting between them. The CDR3 coding sequence is TGTGCCAGCAGTACCGGGACACCTACCGAAAAACTGTTTTTT. Its protein is CASSTGTPTEKLFF.

The CDR3 is CASSPAGGTGEPQHF. CDR3 bases: TGTGCCAGCAGCCCGGCTGGGGGCACCGGTGAGCCCCAGCATTTT. The V gene is TRBV11-2, the J gene TRBJ1-5; TRBD1 might be the D (6 bases). V lost 5 bases and J 8 bases, leaving 19 bases between the germline ends. Germline V gives CDR1 SGHAT, CDR2 FQNNGV. The CDR3 covers 15 residues.

This clone was counted once. For the CDR3, the DNA is TGTGCCAGCAGCCCGACAGGGCCAAATGAGCAGTTCTTC. Amino acids: CASSPTGPNEQFF. The chain uses TRBV9 and TRBJ2-1; TRBD1 matches at 7 bases. CDR3 length: 13 residues. The J segment lost 7 bases and the V segment lost 4 bases, leaving 5 bases of the junction unmatched. Germline V gene data show CDR1 as SGDLS and CDR2 as YYNGEE.

The chain combines TRBV11-2 with TRBJ2-3; 7 bases are shared with TRBD2. CDR3 size: 15 residues. Per germline, CDR1 SGHAT and CDR2 FQNNGV. V was pared by 1 base and J by 1 base, with 2 bases of the junction left unmatched. The CDR3 is CASSLVGGGTDTQYF. For the CDR3, the DNA is TGTGCCAGCAGCTTAGTGGGGGGGGGCACAGATACGCAGTATTTT.

V and J are TRBV29-1 and TRBJ2-3, with 9 bases matching TRBD1. The V and J ends lost 3 bases and 3 bases, in that order; junction bases with no gene match: 1. The CDR3 is made up of 13 amino acids. From germline, CDR1 is SQVTM and CDR2 ANQGSEA. CDR3 nucleotide sequence: TGCAGCGTTGAGGGGACAGGGACAGATACGCAGTATTTT. Translating gives CSVEGTGTDTQYF.

The V and J genes are TRBV7-8 and TRBJ1-3, with 9 bases identical to TRBD1. This CDR3 spans 16 amino acids. V lost 5 bases, J lost 1 base, and 6 bases stayed unmatched. CDR1 and CDR2 (germline): SGHVS, FQNEAQ. The CDR3, as DNA: TGTGCCAGCAGCCCCGGGACAGGGCGGTCTGGAAACACCATATATTTT. Translating gives CASSPGTGRSGNTIYF.

The J gene is TRBJ2-1, the V gene TRBV10-1; TRBD1 matches at 7 bases. Germline CDR1 is WNHNN and CDR2 is SYGVQD (reference sequence). CDR3 length: 13 amino acids. The junction had 1 base not matched to a gene; V was cut back by 4 bases and J by 4 bases. CDR3 amino acids: CASSVGQYNEQFF. In nucleotides, the CDR3 is TGCGCCAGCAGTGTGGGACAGTACAATGAGCAGTTCTTC.